This T cell receptor beta chain was obtained from a study of blood T cells in healthy people across ages. Study-wide results and limits: Getting older went along with TCR beta diversity per million T cells dropping roughly linearly. It was found that TCR beta diversity correlated strongly with the percentage of naive T cells. Nothing was known about donor CMV status, and this possibly confounded expanded clonotype changes.

As concerns this clonotype: Its antigen is unknown.

Germline loops: CDR1 DFQATT, CDR2 SNEGSKA (reference sequence). V lost 4 bases to trimming and J lost 6 bases, with 13 bases between them. The CDR3 extends over 12 amino acids. A sample-barcoded 5' primer and a J-beta primer mix were used in a second PCR of roughly 7 to 12 cycles. Every molecule of cDNA carried a tag from a template-switch adaptor with 12 random nucleotides. TCRdb itself ran the 5' RACE reads through MiXCR, one entry per CDR3 protein. In the table there are 1.4 million to 1.5 million distinct CDR3 sequences, approximately 40% of which are singletons. The V gene is TRBV20-1, the J gene TRBJ2-7; D call uncertain. The sequencing input was blood. The receptor was isolated from a woman between 18 and 29 years old in good health. In DNA form, the CDR3 reads TGCAGTGCTACTGTCGGGTCCGGCGAGCAGTACTTC. Translation gives CSATVGSGEQYF.